A single sample is the source of the 8 T cell receptor beta chains below, sequenced in a study of T cells after yellow fever vaccination. MiXCR was run by TCRdb on the 5' RACE reads, yielding one entry per CDR3 protein. This sample has approximately 34,000 distinct CDR3 sequences, with roughly a tenth found just once. The material was PBMCs, either bulk or a sorted T-cell subset (CD4+, CD8+, memory, or dextramer-sorted; not recorded which), obtained less than 16 days after the first yellow fever vaccination. The receptors come from a man in his late teens or twenties who received the YFV17D yellow fever vaccine.

This clonotype has at least ten counts. The chain couples TRBV9 to TRBJ1-1, with no clear D. Trimming took 0 bases from V and 0 from J, leaving 9 bases between them. CDR3 size: 15 residues. Germline V gene lookup returns CDR1 SGDLS and CDR2 YYNGEE. The CDR3 region is CASSVAEGMNTEAFF. The CDR3 DNA follows: TGTGCCAGCAGCGTAGCTGAAGGGATGAACACTGAAGCTTTCTTT.

This clonotype was observed at least ten times. V gene TRBV5-1 combines with J gene TRBJ1-6; a weak D match, TRBD1 (6 bases). The CDR3 is 18 amino acids. Germline values: CDR1 SGHRS, CDR2 YFSETQ. Trimming cost V 1 base and J 5 bases, with 19 bases left between them. The CDR3 sequence: CASSLRGTTRTDNSPLHF. CDR3 bases: TGCGCCAGCAGCTTGAGGGGGACGACCCGGACTGATAATTCACCCCTCCACTTT.

This clonotype has ten or more counts. DNA of the CDR3: TGTGCCAGCAGTCGGGACAGCTTATTTGGCTACACCTTC. Protein: CASSRDSLFGYTF. This chain connects TRBV2 to TRBJ1-2; TRBD1 agrees at 7 bases. The V segment lost 5 bases and the J segment 7 bases; nucleotides outside the gene matches: 7. The CDR3 covers 13 residues. Germline V gene sequence: CDR1 SNHLY, CDR2 FYNNEI.

Of note for this clonotype: The junction and the germline gene differ at one end; a read error may be behind it. The V call is TRBV7-3, the J call TRBJ2-1; a possible D gene is TRBD2 (7 bases). The length of the CDR3 is 15 residues. Germline V gives CDR1 SGHTA, CDR2 FQGTGA. CDR3 sequence reads: CTSTQGGAPYNEQFF. Written as DNA, the CDR3 is TGTACCAGCACCCAAGGGGGGGCCCCATACAATGAGCAGTTCTTC.

This clonotype was counted at least ten times. The chain carries TRBV2 and TRBJ2-3; D is ambiguous. Germline V CDR1 and CDR2: SNHLY, FYNNEI. Trimming cost V 0 bases and J 4 bases, with 2 bases left between them. This CDR3 is built from 12 residues. CDR3 in DNA: TGTGCCAGCAGTGAAGCGTCAGATACGCAGTATTTT. It is translated as CASSEASDTQYF.

This clonotype was observed many times. V usage is TRBV10-2 and J usage is TRBJ2-1; D call uncertain. The CDR3 consists of 15 residues. Trimming shortened V by 3 bases and J by 7 bases, and 16 bases separated the two germline ends. Germline CDR1 is WSHSY and CDR2 is SAAADI. This CDR3 reads CASSDELLRDNEQFF. The CDR3 region has the DNA TGCGCCAGCAGTGACGAGCTACTCCGCGATAATGAGCAGTTCTTC.

The table lists this clonotype with many counts. The chain is built from TRBV20-1 and TRBJ2-1, with a weak D call TRBD2 (6 bases). Germline V gives CDR1 DFQATT, CDR2 SNEGSKA (reference sequence). Trimming pared 5 bases from V and 1 base from J, leaving 24 bases between. There are 18 residues in the CDR3. CDR3: CSAASDAGSLLSYNEQFF. As DNA, the CDR3 is TGCAGTGCTGCCTCAGACGCGGGGTCCCTCCTATCCTACAATGAGCAGTTCTTC.

The sample holds a few counts of this clonotype. The genes are TRBV14 and TRBJ1-1; D is unresolved. The V end lost 3 bases, the J end lost 0 bases, and 8 bases lay between the germline ends. CDR3 length equals 14 residues. Germline V gene data show CDR1 as SGHDN and CDR2 as FVKESK. The CDR3 bases are TGTGCCAGCAGCCAGCAACACTTGAACACTGAAGCTTTCTTT. Its protein product is CASSQQHLNTEAFF.